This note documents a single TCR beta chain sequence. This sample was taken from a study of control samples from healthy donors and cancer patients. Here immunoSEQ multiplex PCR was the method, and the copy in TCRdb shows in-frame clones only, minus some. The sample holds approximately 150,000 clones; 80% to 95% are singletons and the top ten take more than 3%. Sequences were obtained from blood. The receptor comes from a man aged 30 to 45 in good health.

The CDR3 reads CASSLETNQPQHF. CDR3 bases: TGTGCCAGCAGCTTAGAAACCAATCAGCCCCAGCATTTT. The chain recombines TRBV7-8 with TRBJ1-5; D remains unclear. Germline V gene lookup returns CDR1 SGHVS and CDR2 FQNEAQ. The ends were cut back, 1 base at V and 3 bases at J, with 4 bases in the middle. The CDR3 extends over 13 amino acids.